The source of this T cell receptor (beta chain) is a study of CD8 T cells in ankylosing spondylitis. This clonotype has a handful of counts. CDR1 MNHEY and CDR2 SMNVEV come from the germline V gene (reference sequence). The CDR3 consists of 16 residues. V was cut by 3 bases and J by 7 bases, with 18 bases left in between. 5'-RACE, quantitative and with molecular barcodes, yielded the TCR beta libraries. TCRdb ran MiXCR on the 5' RACE reads and lists one entry per CDR3 protein. The sample carries 250,000 to 350,000 distinct CDR3 sequences, 20% to 25% recorded once. V usage is TRBV27 and J usage is TRBJ1-4; possible D gene TRBD1, 5 bases. The sequence was obtained from a female donor with ankylosing spondylitis or in good health (not recorded which). The specimen sequenced was blood, either unsorted or a sorted T cell fraction (not recorded which). The CDR3 sequence: CASSFSMPGRSEKLFF. The CDR3 nucleotides are TGTGCCAGCAGTTTTTCTATGCCAGGGCGGAGTGAAAAACTGTTTTTT. The whole variable domain, filled in from reference TRBV27 and TRBJ1-4, reads EAQVTQNPRYLITVTGKKLTVTCSQNMNHEYMSWYRQDPGLGLRQIYYSMNVEVTDKGDVPEGYKVSRKEKRNFPLILESPSPNQTSLYFCASSFSMPGRSEKLFFGSGTQLSVL.